This TCR beta chain comes out of a study of blood T cell dynamics during melanoma immunotherapy (dated by TCRdb to the early 2020s). About the full investigation: All patients had metastatic melanoma and were given first-line pembrolizumab or nivolumab plus ipilimumab as standard of care in the United Kingdom. The training cohort consisted of consecutive patients, while an additional independent group of patients from the same centre was pooled to form an external validation set. To find early correlates of response, peripheral T cell receptor repertoires were profiled in metastatic melanoma patients before and after one cycle of checkpoint inhibitor therapy.

Here is what the overall study found, with its caveats: Patients who later achieved disease control showed a bifurcated PBMC repertoire reorganization at W3, with increased clonality or increased diversity, unlike progressors. The relatively small sample size was acknowledged as a potential limitation on generalization of the results. Whether the T cell clones behind the repertoire changes were melanoma-specific or instead reflected general immune activation was something the study could not determine.

A fixed 350 ng of DNA was loaded for every bulk PBMC sample. The immunoSEQ TCRb Assay kit was used according to manufacturer instructions to amplify TCR beta CDR3 sequences from genomic DNA. The KAPA Library Quantification Kit for Illumina platforms was used to quantify pooled libraries by qPCR. Pooled libraries were sequenced on an Illumina NextSeq 500, clustered at about 0.55-1.1 pM. As for how the authors treated the data: The TCR data were analyzed using immunoSEQ ANALYZER and the R LymphoSeq package. A rearrangement efficiency score was calculated as productive divided by the sum of productive and non-productive CDR3 sequences. Within each patient, timepoints were compared pairwise for clonality, measured with the Gini coefficient, and for diversity, measured with the Renyi index at alpha=1. Clonal relatedness, based on an edit distance of 3, and repertoire similarity, based on the Bhattacharyya coefficient, were both computed in LymphoSeq. Linear discriminant analysis on week-3 changes in clonality and diversity was built with the R MASS and caret packages to classify response. What TCRdb holds here is the immuneACCESS table cut down to in-frame rearrangements. Part of the clones is not present; checked against another copy, under half of the missing clones reflect an unresolved V gene, and the others are unexplained. V and J calls and clone size are given by that table; D and trimming were obtained from the DNA. The table for this sample lists some 9,800 clones; about nine tenths of them were counted only once. Under 5% of the sample belongs to the ten largest clones.

The CDR1 and CDR2 encoded by the germline V gene (reference sequence) are LNHDA and SQIVND. From the cysteine up to the phenylalanine, the CDR3 has a length of 14 residues. Only the CDR3 region is kept as DNA, spanning 42 bases read in frame from base 1. Clipping removes 6 bases from V and 8 bases from J, with 7 as the unmatched junction base count. The label giving this sample's time point can be read as: week 3, after first cycle of checkpoint inhibitor. Blood samples were collected before treatment (T0) and at week 3 (W3), after the first cycle of checkpoint blockade. Except for a couple of patients with rapid clinical progression, response was assessed 12 weeks after the first infusion by RECIST 1.1; disease control meant complete response, partial response or stable disease. Patients with prior systemic cancer treatment, concomitant immunosuppressant therapy or synchronous other active malignancies were excluded. To track both circulating cells and T cell turnover, TCR beta was sequenced from bulk PBMC as well as from plasma cell-free DNA. Lymphoprep and SepMate tubes were used to isolate PBMC from blood, and red cell lysis was then performed. QIAamp DNA Blood Mini kits were used to extract DNA from both PBMC and sorted T cell subsets.

Points on this clone: Its target antigen remains unknown. Base quality data are lacking; no much larger clone is found one base away.

Recombination linked TRBV19 to TRBJ2-1; 10 bases in the junction line up with TRBD2. The input for sequencing was blood, taken from a patient treated with checkpoint blockade. The receptor was isolated from a human donor with melanoma. The DNA sequence follows: TGTGCCAGTAGAGCGGGAGGGCCGTTGGATGAGCAGTTCTTC. This yields the protein CASRAGGPLDEQFF.